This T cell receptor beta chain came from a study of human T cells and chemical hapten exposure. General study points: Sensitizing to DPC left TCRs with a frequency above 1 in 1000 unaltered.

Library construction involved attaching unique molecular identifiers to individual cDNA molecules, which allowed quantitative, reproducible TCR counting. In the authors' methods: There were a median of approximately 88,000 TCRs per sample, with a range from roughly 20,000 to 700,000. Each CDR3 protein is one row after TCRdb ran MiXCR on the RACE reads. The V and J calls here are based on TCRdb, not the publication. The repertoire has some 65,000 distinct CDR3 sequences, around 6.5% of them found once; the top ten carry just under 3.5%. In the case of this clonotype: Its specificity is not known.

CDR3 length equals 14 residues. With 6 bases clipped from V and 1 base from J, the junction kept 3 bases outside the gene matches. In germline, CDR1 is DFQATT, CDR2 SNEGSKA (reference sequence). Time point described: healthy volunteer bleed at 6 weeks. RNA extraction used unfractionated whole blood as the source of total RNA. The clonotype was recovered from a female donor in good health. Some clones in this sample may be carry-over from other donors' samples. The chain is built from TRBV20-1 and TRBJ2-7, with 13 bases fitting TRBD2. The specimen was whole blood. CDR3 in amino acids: CSARTSGSSYEQYF. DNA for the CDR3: TGCAGTGCAAGGACTAGCGGGAGTTCCTACGAGCAGTACTTC.